This T cell receptor beta chain was sequenced in a study of shared clonotypes between healthy human individuals. Study-wide background: Per-donor plates numbered three CD4 naive, three CD4 memory, two CD8 naive and one CD8 memory.

Repertoires were generated with immunoSEQ multiplex PCR, while TCRdb's copy carries only in-frame clones and drops some. The sample lists about 1 million clones, roughly 80% seen once, with approximately 1.5% in the top ten. Between the trimmed V and J ends, which lost 5 bases and 0 bases, there was a span of 17 bases. This CDR3 has 16 amino acids. Germline V CDR1 and CDR2: SEHNR, FQNEAQ (reference sequence). The sequenced sample consisted of memory CD4+ T cells sorted from blood. Indicated subset: CD45RA-negative fraction. This receptor was taken from a man aged 18 to 29 in good health. The V and J genes are TRBV7-9 and TRBJ2-7; a weak D match, TRBD1 (6 bases). The CDR3 loop is CASSRVQGGSSYEQYF. CDR3 in DNA: TGTGCCAGCAGCCGAGTACAGGGTGGGAGCTCCTACGAGCAGTACTTC.